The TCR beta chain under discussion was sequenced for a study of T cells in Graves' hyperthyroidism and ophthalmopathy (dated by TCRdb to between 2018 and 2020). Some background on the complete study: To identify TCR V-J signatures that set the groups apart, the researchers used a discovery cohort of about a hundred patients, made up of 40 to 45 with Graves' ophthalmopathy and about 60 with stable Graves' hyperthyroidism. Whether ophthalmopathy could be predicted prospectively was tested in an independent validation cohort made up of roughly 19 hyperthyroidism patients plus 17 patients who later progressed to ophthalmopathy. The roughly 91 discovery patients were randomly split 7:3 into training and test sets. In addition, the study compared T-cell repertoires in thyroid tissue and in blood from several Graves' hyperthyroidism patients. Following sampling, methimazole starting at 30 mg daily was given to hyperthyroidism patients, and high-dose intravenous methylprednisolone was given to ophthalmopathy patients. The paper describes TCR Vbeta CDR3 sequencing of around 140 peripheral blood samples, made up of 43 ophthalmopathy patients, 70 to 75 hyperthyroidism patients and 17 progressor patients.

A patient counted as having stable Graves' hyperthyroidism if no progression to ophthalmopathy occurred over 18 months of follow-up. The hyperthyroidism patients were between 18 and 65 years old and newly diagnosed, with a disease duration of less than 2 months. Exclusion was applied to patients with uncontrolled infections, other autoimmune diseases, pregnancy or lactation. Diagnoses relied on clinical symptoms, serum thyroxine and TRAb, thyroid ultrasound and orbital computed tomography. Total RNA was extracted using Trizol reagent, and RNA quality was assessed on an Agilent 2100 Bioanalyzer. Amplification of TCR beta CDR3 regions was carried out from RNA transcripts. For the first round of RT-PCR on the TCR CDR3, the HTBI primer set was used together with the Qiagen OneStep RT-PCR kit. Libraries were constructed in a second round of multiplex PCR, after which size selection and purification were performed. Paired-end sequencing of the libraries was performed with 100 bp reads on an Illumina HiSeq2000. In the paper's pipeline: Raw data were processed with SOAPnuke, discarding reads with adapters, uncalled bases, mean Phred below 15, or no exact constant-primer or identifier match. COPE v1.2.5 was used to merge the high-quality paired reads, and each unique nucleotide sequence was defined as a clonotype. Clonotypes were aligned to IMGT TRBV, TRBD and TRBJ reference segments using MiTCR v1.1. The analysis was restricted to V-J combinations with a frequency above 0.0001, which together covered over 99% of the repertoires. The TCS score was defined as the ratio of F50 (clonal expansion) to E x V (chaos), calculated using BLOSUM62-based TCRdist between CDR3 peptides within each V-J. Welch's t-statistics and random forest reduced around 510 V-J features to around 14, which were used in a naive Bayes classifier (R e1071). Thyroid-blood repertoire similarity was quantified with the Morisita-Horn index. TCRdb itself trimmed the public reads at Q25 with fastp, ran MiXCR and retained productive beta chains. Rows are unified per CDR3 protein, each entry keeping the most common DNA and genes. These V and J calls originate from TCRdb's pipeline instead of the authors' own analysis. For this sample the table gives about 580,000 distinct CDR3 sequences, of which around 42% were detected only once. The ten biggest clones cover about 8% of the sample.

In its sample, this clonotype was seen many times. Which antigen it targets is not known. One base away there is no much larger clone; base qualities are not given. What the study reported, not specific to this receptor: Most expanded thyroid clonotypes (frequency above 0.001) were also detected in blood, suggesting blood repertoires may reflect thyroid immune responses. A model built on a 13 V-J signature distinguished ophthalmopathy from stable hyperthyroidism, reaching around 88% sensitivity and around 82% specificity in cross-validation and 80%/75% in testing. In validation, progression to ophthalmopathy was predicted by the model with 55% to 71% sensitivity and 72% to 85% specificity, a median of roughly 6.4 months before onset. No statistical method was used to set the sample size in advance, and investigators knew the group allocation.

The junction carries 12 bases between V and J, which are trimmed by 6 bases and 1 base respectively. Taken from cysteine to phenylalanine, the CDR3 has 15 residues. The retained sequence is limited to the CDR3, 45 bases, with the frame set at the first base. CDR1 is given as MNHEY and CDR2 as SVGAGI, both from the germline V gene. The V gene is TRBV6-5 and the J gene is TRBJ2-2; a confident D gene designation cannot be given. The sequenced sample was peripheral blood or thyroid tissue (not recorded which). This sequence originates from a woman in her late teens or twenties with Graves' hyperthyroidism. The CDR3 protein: CASSPPGRNTGELFF. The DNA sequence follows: TGTGCCAGCAGCCCCCCCGGACGGAACACCGGGGAGCTGTTTTTT.